This T cell receptor (beta chain) was sequenced during a study of T-cell reconstitution after alpha-beta-depleted transplantation in children. TCRbeta library preparation incorporated unique molecular identifiers. TCRdb used MiXCR to reprocess the PCR reads, holding one entry per CDR3 protein. Of a few hundred thousand distinct CDR3 sequences in the sample, about 9.4% are singletons; the top ten hold 2% to 3%. There are a few counts of this clonotype. V lost 5 bases and J 5 bases, leaving 19 bases between the germline ends. The CDR3 has 16 amino acids. Per the germline V gene, CDR1 is SEHNR and CDR2 is FQNEAQ (reference sequence).

This receptor was identified in a human donor who donated a stem cell graft to a child with acute lymphoblastic leukemia. The chain uses TRBV7-9 and TRBJ2-1, with a weak D call TRBD1 (6 bases). Sequences were derived from PBMCs from the stem cell graft donor, sampled from the stem cell graft. The CDR3 DNA reads TGTGCCAGCAGCAGTAACAGGGTTGAAGGAGACAATGAGCAGTTCTTC. This sequence encodes CASSSNRVEGDNEQFF. The full variable domain, with the rest looked up from reference TRBV7-9 and TRBJ2-1, is DTGVSQNPRHKITKRGQNVTFRCDPISEHNRLYWYRQTLGQGPEFLTYFQNEAQLEKSRLLSDRFSAERPKGSFSTLEIQRTEQGDSAMYLCASSSNRVEGDNEQFFGPGTRLTVL.